The 14 T cell receptor beta chains presented below share a single source sample, sequenced in a study of control samples from healthy donors and cancer patients. Using immunoSEQ multiplex PCR, the repertoire was profiled, and TCRdb retains in-frame clones only, with some absent. The sample carries about 150,000 clones, about 90% recorded once. The sequencing sample was made of blood. The receptors stem from a man aged 30 to 39 in good health.

This chain uses TRBV19 with TRBJ2-2; D possibly corresponds to TRBD1 (5 bases). Trimming took off 3 bases at V and 7 bases at J, with 27 bases between the two ends. There are 19 residues in the CDR3. Germline V gene data show CDR1 as LNHDA and CDR2 as SQIVND (reference sequence). CDR3 residues: CASSILSGSSFEWGGELFF. CDR3 nucleotide sequence: TGTGCCAGTAGTATCTTATCAGGGTCCAGCTTCGAGTGGGGCGGGGAGCTGTTTTTT.

The V and J genes are TRBV7-2 and TRBJ2-1; 8 bases line up with TRBD2. Germline CDR1 and CDR2: SGHTA and FQGNSA. The CDR3 loop spans 15 amino acids. Trimming removed 4 bases from V and 3 bases from J; junction bases left unmatched: 5. The CDR3 DNA sequence: TGTGCCAGCAGCTCCTCGGGGGGGTTCTACAATGAGCAGTTCTTC. Protein sequence: CASSSSGGFYNEQFF.

V is TRBV29-1 and J is TRBJ2-2; maybe TRBD2 (5 bases). Deletions cut 3 bases from V and 0 bases from J, with 11 bases between. Germline loops: CDR1 SQVTM, CDR2 ANQGSEA. The CDR3 extends over 15 amino acids. In nucleotides, the CDR3 is TGCAGCGTTGACGTGGGAGATTCGAACACCGGGGAGCTGTTTTTT. It translates to CSVDVGDSNTGELFF.

V is TRBV5-1 and J is TRBJ1-1; D is perhaps TRBD1 (6 bases). CDR1 and CDR2 from the germline V gene are SGHRS and YFSETQ. This CDR3 region has 15 residues. Trimming stripped 0 bases from V and 4 bases from J, with 13 bases between. CDR3 coding DNA: TGCGCCAGCAGCTTGGACAGGGAAGGGAGCACTGAAGCTTTCTTT. The encoded protein is CASSLDREGSTEAFF.

The rearrangement joins TRBV7-9 to TRBJ2-3; 8 nucleotides match TRBD2. The CDR3 extends over 17 amino acids. J gave up 3 bases and V 1 base, and 9 bases lay outside the gene matches. From germline, CDR1 is SEHNR and CDR2 FQNEAQ (reference sequence). The chain's CDR3 is CASSLGPRGGRTDTQYF. The CDR3 coding sequence is TGTGCCAGCAGCTTAGGCCCACGGGGGGGCCGGACAGATACGCAGTATTTT.

The genes are TRBV19 and TRBJ2-1; 9 positions match TRBD2. With V trimmed by 5 bases and J by 7 bases, 6 bases remained unmatched. CDR1 and CDR2 (germline): LNHDA, SQIVND (reference sequence). This CDR3 is built from 14 residues. CDR3 region: CASSFRGGANEQFF. The CDR3 DNA is TGTGCCAGTAGTTTCCGCGGGGGGGCAAATGAGCAGTTCTTC.

The V gene is TRBV9, the J gene TRBJ1-1; D gene ambiguous. The CDR3 is made up of 15 amino acids. Trimming left V 0 bases short and J 1 base short, with 10 bases between. CDR1 and CDR2 from the germline V gene are SGDLS and YYNGEE. CDR3 DNA sequence: TGTGCCAGCAGCGTAGGGGGATTGCAGAACACTGAAGCTTTCTTT. The encoded protein is CASSVGGLQNTEAFF.

V and J are TRBV4-1 and TRBJ2-1, with 8 bases that match TRBD2. The germline V gene has CDR1 MGHRA and CDR2 YSYEKL. The J segment lost 0 bases and the V segment lost 1 base, leaving 14 bases of the junction unmatched. The CDR3 runs 20 residues. CDR3 nucleotide sequence: TGCGCCAGCAGCCAAGCAGCGGGGGCGGGGACCCCAAGCTCCTACAATGAGCAGTTCTTC. It encodes CASSQAAGAGTPSSYNEQFF.

CDR3 region: CASSLGGSGANVLTF. As DNA, the CDR3 is TGTGCCAGCAGCTTAGGAGGGTCTGGGGCCAACGTCCTGACTTTC. V and J are TRBV7-9 and TRBJ2-6; tentatively, D is TRBD2 (5 bases). V dropped 1 base and J dropped 1 base, with 5 bases sitting between them. The CDR3 runs to 15 residues. Germline loops: CDR1 SEHNR, CDR2 FQNEAQ (reference sequence).

This chain links TRBV28 with TRBJ2-7; a weak D match, TRBD1 (6 bases). The CDR3 runs 17 residues. Trimming left V 6 bases short and J 2 bases short, with 23 bases between. The germline CDR1 and CDR2 sequences are MDHEN and SYDVKM. The CDR3 DNA is TGTGCCAGCAGCCCCGGTAGGATTAGGGACATAACCTACGAGCAGTACTTC. It codes for CASSPGRIRDITYEQYF.

CDR3 in DNA: TGCAGCGTTCCAGGGAGAACCTCCTACAATGAGCAGTTCTTC. Translated: CSVPGRTSYNEQFF. This sequence joins TRBV29-1 and TRBJ2-1; D might be TRBD1 or TRBD2, each matching 5 bases. The CDR3 consists of 14 residues. Deletions cut 5 bases from V and 0 bases from J, with 11 bases between. Per the germline V gene, CDR1 is SQVTM and CDR2 is ANQGSEA.

In its sample, this clone was seen once. The J gene is TRBJ1-1, the V gene TRBV5-1; 8 positions match TRBD1. The junction had 4 bases not matched to a gene; V was cut back by 5 bases and J by 7 bases. There are 12 residues in the CDR3. Germline CDR1 SGHRS, CDR2 YFSETQ. The CDR3 protein is CASRIGQGEAFF. In DNA, the CDR3 is TGCGCCAGCAGGATTGGACAGGGTGAAGCTTTCTTT.

The chain employs TRBV6-5 and TRBJ1-1; the match to TRBD1 covers 7 bases. CDR1 is MNHEY and CDR2 is SVGAGI in the germline V gene. The CDR3 covers 14 residues. J was trimmed by 0 bases and V by 7 bases; bases with no gene match: 5. The CDR3 region has the DNA TGTGCCAGCACCGTCGGACAGGTGAACACTGAAGCTTTCTTT. This encodes CASTVGQVNTEAFF.

This clone was counted once. The genes are TRBV14 and TRBJ2-2; D is ambiguous. Looked up from germline, CDR1 is SGHDN and CDR2 is FVKESK. The CDR3 runs to 13 residues. V was cut by 2 bases and J by 4 bases, with 5 bases left in between. The CDR3, as DNA: TGTGCCAGCAGCCAATTTGTCACCGGGGAGCTGTTTTTT. Its protein product is CASSQFVTGELFF.